Following are 7 T cell receptor beta chains from one sample sequenced in a study of identical twins. Using its own MiXCR run on the 5' RACE reads, TCRdb lists one record per CDR3 protein. This table has 1.5 million to 2 million distinct CDR3 sequences, around 29% appearing once. The sequenced sample consisted of cord blood. The receptors come from a newborn girl in good health.

The genes are TRBV9 and TRBJ2-3; D possibly matches TRBD1 or TRBD2 (5 bases each). The CDR3 runs 15 residues. V lost 2 bases, J lost 1 base, and 11 bases lay in between. CDR1 and CDR2 from the germline V gene are SGDLS and YYNGEE. CDR3: CASSVGTRGTDTQYF. CDR3 DNA: TGTGCCAGCAGCGTTGGGACCCGCGGCACAGATACGCAGTATTTT.

The V gene is TRBV6-6, the J gene TRBJ2-2, with 14 bases that match TRBD2. Germline-derived CDR1 and CDR2 are MNHNY and SVGAGI (reference sequence). The CDR3 is made up of 17 amino acids. The trim removed 5 bases at V and 5 bases at J, leaving 7 bases unmatched. The CDR3 nucleotides read TGTGCCAGCAGTCCGACCCGACTAGCGGGGGGGACCGGGGAGCTGTTTTTT. Its protein product is CASSPTRLAGGTGELFF.

This clonotype was counted only a few times. This chain's CDR3 is CASRMGLAGDIQYF. For the CDR3, the DNA is TGTGCCAGCAGGATGGGACTAGCGGGAGACATTCAGTACTTC. This chain joins TRBV27 and TRBJ2-4, with 14 bases fitting TRBD2. The V gene end was trimmed by 6 bases and the J gene end by 8 bases; junction bases not matched to a gene: 3. Per germline, CDR1 MNHEY and CDR2 SMNVEV (reference sequence). The CDR3 loop spans 14 amino acids.

On this clonotype: Because it lacks the conserved phenylalanine or tryptophan at the end, this CDR3 is likely a read error. The CDR3 protein is CASSPVLWRRYEQYL. Here the CDR3 DNA reads TGTGCCAGCAGTCCAGTTTTGTGGAGAAGGTACGAGCAGTACTTA. V gene TRBV12-3 or TRBV12-4 combines with J gene TRBJ2-7; no firm D call. Deletions cut 5 bases from V and 4 bases from J, with 18 bases between. The CDR3 runs to 15 residues.

V and J are TRBV20-1 and TRBJ2-5; 8 bases line up with TRBD2. CDR3 length equals 15 residues. V was pared by 5 bases and J by 4 bases, with 12 bases of the junction left unmatched. Germline CDR1 and CDR2: DFQATT and SNEGSKA (reference sequence). CDR3 nucleotides: TGCAGTGCTTCCGCCGGGGGGGATAAGGGAGAGACCCAGTACTTC. This sequence encodes CSASAGGDKGETQYF.

This rearrangement joins TRBV19 to TRBJ2-1; D unresolved. With 5 bases removed from V and 10 bases from J, the gap between germline ends came to 15 bases. This CDR3 is built from 13 residues. Per the germline V gene, CDR1 is LNHDA and CDR2 is SQIVND (reference sequence). CDR3 coding DNA: TGTGCCAGTAGTTGGGTAGTATCCTACGAGCAGTTCTTC. Protein: CASSWVVSYEQFF.

The chain joins TRBV11-2 to TRBJ2-4; D is perhaps TRBD2 (6 bases). The J call may be wrong; the DNA end is better matched by TRBJ2-7. CDR1 and CDR2 (germline): SGHAT, FQNNGV. This CDR3 has 16 amino acids. The CDR3, as DNA: TGTGCCACCCGATATAGTGGGGCGGGGCCATCCTACGAGCAGTACTTC. This translates into CATRYSGAGPSYEQYF.